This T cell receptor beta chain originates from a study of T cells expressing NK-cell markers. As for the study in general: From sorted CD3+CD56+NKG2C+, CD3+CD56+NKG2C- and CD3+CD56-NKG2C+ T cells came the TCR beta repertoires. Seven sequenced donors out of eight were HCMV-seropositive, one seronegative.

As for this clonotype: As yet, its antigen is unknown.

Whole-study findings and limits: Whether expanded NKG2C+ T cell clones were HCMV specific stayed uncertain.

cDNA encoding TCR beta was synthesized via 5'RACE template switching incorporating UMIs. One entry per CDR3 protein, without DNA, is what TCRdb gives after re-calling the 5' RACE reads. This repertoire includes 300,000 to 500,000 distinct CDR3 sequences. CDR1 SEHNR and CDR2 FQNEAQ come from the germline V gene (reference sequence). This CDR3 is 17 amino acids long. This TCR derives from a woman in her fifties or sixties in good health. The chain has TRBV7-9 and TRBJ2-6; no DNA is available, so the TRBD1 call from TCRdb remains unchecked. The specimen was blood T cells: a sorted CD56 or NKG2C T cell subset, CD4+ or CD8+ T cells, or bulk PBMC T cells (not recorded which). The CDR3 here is CASTAGTTTSGANVLTF.